This paragraph covers one TCR beta chain sequence. Hyperthyroidism had been newly diagnosed in patients aged 18 to 65, and its duration was under 2 months. Uncontrolled infections, other autoimmune diseases, pregnancy or lactation led to exclusion of patients. Authors of the study amplified TCR beta CDR3 regions from RNA transcripts. The study used the HTBI primer set for a first-round RT-PCR of the TCR CDR3. MiXCR was run by TCRdb on the multiplex PCR reads, yielding one entry per CDR3 protein. Among around 300,000 distinct CDR3 sequences, 12% to 15% were seen once, and the ten largest hold 7.9%. This sample was taken from a study of T cells in Graves' hyperthyroidism and ophthalmopathy. The clonotype was recovered from a woman in her thirties or forties with Graves' hyperthyroidism. The material sequenced was blood.

The CDR3 DNA sequence: TGTGCCAGTAGTATAGGGACAGGGCCGGCAGATACGCAGTATTTT. This gives the protein CASSIGTGPADTQYF. This chain connects TRBV19 to TRBJ2-3; 8 bases are shared with TRBD1. The V gene end was trimmed by 1 base and the J gene end by 4 bases; junction bases not matched to a gene: 4. The CDR3 has 15 residues. Per germline, CDR1 LNHDA and CDR2 SQIVND (reference sequence).